The rows below give T cell receptor beta chains drawn from one sample of a study of CD4+ T cells in melanoma. The assay was immunoSEQ multiplex PCR, and TCRdb's table has in-frame clones only and misses some. In the table there are 200 to 250 clones, approximately 68% of which are singletons. All receptors come from a human donor with melanoma. Each CDR3 is given without its conserved first and last residue. The D gene is left open where the match is weak.

v_call: TRBV7-2; d_call: NA; j_call: TRBJ2-2; cdr3_aa: ASSPTKAGELF
v_call: TRBV2; d_call: TRBD1; j_call: TRBJ2-7; cdr3_aa: ASSEDSGTGY
v_call: TRBV5-4; d_call: NA; j_call: TRBJ2-2; cdr3_aa: ASSPELGRTGELF
v_call: TRBV6-5; d_call: NA; j_call: TRBJ2-1; cdr3_aa: ASSYSVGGSYNEQF
v_call: TRBV7-2; d_call: NA; j_call: TRBJ2-1; cdr3_aa: ASSYKGGLSYNEQF
v_call: TRBV4-1; d_call: TRBD1; j_call: TRBJ1-4; cdr3_aa: ASRDRGGTNEKLF
v_call: TRBV7-2; d_call: TRBD2; j_call: TRBJ2-2; cdr3_aa: ASSPGGAGTGELF
v_call: TRBV4-1; d_call: TRBD2; j_call: TRBJ2-1; cdr3_aa: ASRLGLAGDNEQF
v_call: TRBV27; d_call: TRBD1; j_call: TRBJ1-5; cdr3_aa: ASRPRTGRQPQH
v_call: TRBV4-1; d_call: TRBD1; j_call: TRBJ2-7; cdr3_aa: ASSQDHRGLYEQY
v_call: TRBV11-2; d_call: TRBD1; j_call: TRBJ1-2; cdr3_aa: ASSSGATGDRGYT
v_call: TRBV28; d_call: NA; j_call: TRBJ2-7; cdr3_aa: ASSPPGYEQY
v_call: TRBV10-2; d_call: NA; j_call: TRBJ2-6; cdr3_aa: ASSRSAGLTGANVLT
v_call: TRBV4-1; d_call: TRBD2; j_call: TRBJ2-5; cdr3_aa: ASSQAVPGLAGGVTQY
v_call: TRBV15; d_call: TRBD2; j_call: TRBJ2-1; cdr3_aa: ATSRDFSGDSSYNEQF
v_call: TRBV25-1; d_call: NA; j_call: TRBJ2-2; cdr3_aa: ASSPTGRTGELF
v_call: TRBV5-1; d_call: TRBD1; j_call: TRBJ2-1; cdr3_aa: ASSFWDSQGEQF